This passage covers 3 T cell receptor beta chains from one sample sequenced in a study of blood T cell repertoires in COVID-19. Clones were read by immunoSEQ multiplex PCR, and TCRdb kept only the in-frame ones, dropping some. In the table there are roughly 290,000 clones, roughly four fifths of which are singletons. The specimen sequenced was peripheral blood. The source of these receptors is a person aged 70 to 85 with COVID-19, enrolled during active disease.

The chain couples TRBV5-5 to TRBJ1-1; the match to TRBD1 covers 7 bases. Germline trimming cut 2 bases from V and 8 bases from J; bases unmatched to any gene: 12. The CDR3 has 15 amino acids. Germline V gene sequence: CDR1 SGHKS, CDR2 YYEKEE (reference sequence). The CDR3 coding sequence is TGTGCCAGCAGCTTCTACAACACAGGGGCGACCGAAGCTTTCTTT. Translated: CASSFYNTGATEAFF.

The CDR3 nucleotides are TGTGCCAGCAGTGACTGGGCACCAAGCTTAGCCAAAAACATTCAGTACTTC. Its protein product is CASSDWAPSLAKNIQYF. The chain carries TRBV6-4 and TRBJ2-4, with no clear D. The CDR3 spans 17 residues. The germline V gene has CDR1 MRHNA and CDR2 SNTAGT. The V gene lost 1 base and the J gene lost 0 bases, with 13 bases spanning the gap.

This sequence joins TRBV27 and TRBJ2-5; 12 bases agree with TRBD2. The CDR3 is 15 amino acids. Germline CDR1 MNHEY, CDR2 SMNVEV (reference sequence). Germline trimming cut 5 bases from V and 7 bases from J; bases unmatched to any gene: 8. In DNA, the CDR3 is TGTGCCAGCAGTCCTGGGACTAGCGGGTGGGGGACCCAGTACTTC. Protein sequence: CASSPGTSGWGTQYF.